Listed here are 15 T cell receptor beta chains from one sample, sequenced in a study of identical twins. Each CDR3 protein is one row after TCRdb ran MiXCR on the 5' RACE reads. The sample carries about 100,000 distinct CDR3 sequences, 4.5% to 6.5% recorded once. What was sequenced was memory T cells sorted from blood. These receptor sequences come from a woman in her fifties or sixties in good health.

As concerns this clonotype: A read error may be the cause here, since a much bigger clone is one base away. The J gene is TRBJ2-2, the V gene TRBV6-2 or TRBV6-3, with D uncertain. CDR1 MNHEY and CDR2 SVGEGT come from the germline V gene. The CDR3 is made up of 11 amino acids. Trimming removed 8 bases at V and 5 bases at J, with 6 bases between. The CDR3, as DNA: TGTGCCAGCCCTCTAACCGGGGAGCTGTTTTTT. Encoded protein: CASPLTGELFF.

As regards this clonotype: Since a much larger clone is just one base distant, this may be a read error. The chain couples TRBV5-6 to TRBJ1-1; 9 nucleotides line up with TRBD1. The CDR3 loop spans 16 amino acids. The V segment lost 3 bases and the J segment 5 bases; nucleotides outside the gene matches: 11. Per the germline V gene, CDR1 is SGHDT and CDR2 is YYEEEE. CDR3 in DNA: TGTGCCAGCAGCTGGGCCGTGACAGGGGGTCAAACTGAAGCTTTCTTT. The encoded protein is CASSWAVTGGQTEAFF.

This clonotype is medium-sized by share. The chain uses TRBV12-5 and TRBJ2-1; D is undetermined. Germline CDR1 is LGHNT and CDR2 is FRNRAP. Deletions cut 1 base from V and 10 bases from J, with 11 bases between. The CDR3 consists of 13 residues. CDR3 in DNA: TGTGCTAGTGGTTTGGATACCCTCAGAGAGCAGTTCTTC. This translates into CASGLDTLREQFF.

This sequence joins TRBV28 and TRBJ2-1; possible D gene TRBD2, 5 bases. In germline, CDR1 is MDHEN, CDR2 SYDVKM. CDR3 size: 13 residues. The germline V and J ends were trimmed by 5 bases and 4 bases, with 9 bases remaining between them. The CDR3 DNA reads TGTGCCAGCAGTCTTGGGAGATACAATGAGCAGTTCTTC. Translation gives CASSLGRYNEQFF.

This clonotype was seen at least ten times. The V and J genes are TRBV9 and TRBJ2-3; weak D call: TRBD2 (5 bases). CDR1 and CDR2 (germline): SGDLS, YYNGEE. The length of the CDR3 is 13 residues. V was trimmed by 6 bases and J by 4 bases, leaving 12 bases between them. CDR3 bases: TGTGCCAGCAACCTACTAGTTGCAGATACGCAGTATTTT. Protein product: CASNLLVADTQYF.

This clonotype was seen many times. The chain is built from TRBV5-1 and TRBJ2-2; D may be TRBD2 (5 bases). This CDR3 is 15 amino acids long. V was clipped by 4 bases and J by 0 bases, with 10 bases between them. The V gene's germline CDR1 is SGHRS and CDR2 YFSETQ. This CDR3 reads CASSRGYPNTGELFF. In DNA form, the CDR3 reads TGCGCCAGCAGCCGAGGGTACCCGAACACCGGGGAGCTGTTTTTT. The full variable domain, in which reference TRBV5-1 and TRBJ2-2 provide the parts outside the CDR3, is KAGVTQTPRYLIKTRGQQVTLSCSPISGHRSVSWYQQTPGQGLQFLFEYFSETQRNKGNFPGRFSGRQFSNSRSEMNVSTLELGDSALYLCASSRGYPNTGELFFGEGSRLTVL.

This clonotype has ten or more counts. The V call is TRBV29-1, the J call TRBJ2-1; no definite D call. Between the trimmed V and J ends, which lost 4 bases and 4 bases, there was a span of 11 bases. In germline, CDR1 is SQVTM, CDR2 ANQGSEA. The CDR3 is 13 residues long. CDR3 loop: CSVATGGYNEQFF. For the CDR3, the DNA is TGCAGCGTTGCTACGGGCGGTTACAATGAGCAGTTCTTC.

This clonotype appeared many times. The chain links TRBV5-1 to TRBJ1-6; tentative D call: TRBD1 (6 bases). Germline V lookup: CDR1 SGHRS, CDR2 YFSETQ. The CDR3 has 15 amino acids. The V end was cut by 0 bases, the J end by 8 bases, with 12 bases between. Here the CDR3 reads CASSLGAGEYSPLHF. CDR3 nucleotide sequence: TGCGCCAGCAGCTTGGGGGCAGGGGAATATTCACCCCTCCACTTT.

This clonotype was counted between two and nine times. J is TRBJ2-5 and V is TRBV20-1; D is undetermined. V was trimmed by 3 bases and J by 5 bases, leaving 16 bases between them. Germline V gives CDR1 DFQATT, CDR2 SNEGSKA (reference sequence). The CDR3 has 14 residues. CDR3: CSASRTNPGETQYF. The DNA for the CDR3 is TGCAGTGCTAGTCGTACTAACCCCGGGGAGACCCAGTACTTC.

This clonotype was detected many times. The chain recombines TRBV12-3 or TRBV12-4 with TRBJ1-6; D might be TRBD1 (6 bases). The CDR3 has 13 residues. V shed 8 bases and J shed 8 bases, with 13 bases lying between them. This CDR3 is CASGRTVDSPLHF. CDR3 DNA: TGTGCCAGCGGCCGGACAGTCGATTCACCCCTCCACTTT.

The CDR3 region has the DNA TGTGCCAGCACCGACAGAACACGCACAGATACGCAGTATTTT. Encoded protein: CASTDRTRTDTQYF. This chain connects TRBV9 to TRBJ2-3, with D tentatively TRBD1 (5 bases). The V and J ends lost 6 bases and 1 base respectively, with 12 bases between them. Per the germline V gene, CDR1 is SGDLS and CDR2 is YYNGEE. This CDR3 is built from 14 residues. Full variable domain (rest looked up from reference TRBV9 and TRBJ2-3): DSGVTQTPKHLITATGQRVTLRCSPRSGDLSVYWYQQSLDQGLQFLIQYYNGEERAKGNILERFSAQQFPDLHSELNLSSLELGDSALYFCASTDRTRTDTQYFGPGTRLTVL.

This clonotype came up a few times. This sequence joins TRBV20-1 and TRBJ1-2; 12 nucleotides match TRBD1. The CDR3 has 18 residues. Trimming took 2 bases from V and 4 from J; bases not matched to a gene: 14. From germline, CDR1 is DFQATT and CDR2 SNEGSKA (reference sequence). The CDR3 here is CSARSTTGQGALGYGYTF. The CDR3 DNA reads TGCAGTGCTAGATCCACAACGGGACAGGGGGCATTAGGCTATGGCTACACCTTC.

This clonotype was seen repeatedly, ten times or more. The J gene is TRBJ2-6, the V gene TRBV7-8; TRBD1 is a possible D gene (5 bases). V was clipped by 0 bases and J by 4 bases, with 10 bases between them. The germline gives CDR1 SGHVS, CDR2 FQNEAQ. The CDR3 consists of 16 residues. CDR3 in DNA: TGTGCCAGCAGCTTAGCGCCAGGGATCGGGGCCAACGTCCTGACTTTC. Translation: CASSLAPGIGANVLTF.

This clonotype has a count of ten or more. The V and J genes are TRBV12-3 or TRBV12-4 and TRBJ2-3, with D unclear. V was cut by 6 bases and J by 0 bases, with 16 bases left in between. The CDR3 sequence is 16 residues long. The chain's CDR3 is CASRPLVGGSTDTQYF. Here the CDR3 DNA reads TGTGCCAGCAGACCTCTAGTGGGCGGAAGCACAGATACGCAGTATTTT.

This clonotype was found many times. This chain joins TRBV20-1 and TRBJ2-1; no definite D call. The CDR3 runs 14 residues. Trimming took off 6 bases at V and 0 bases at J, with 12 bases between the two ends. Germline V gene lookup returns CDR1 DFQATT and CDR2 SNEGSKA (reference sequence). The CDR3 spells CSAARRSSYNEQFF. The CDR3 coding sequence is TGCAGTGCGGCCCGGCGGAGCTCCTACAATGAGCAGTTCTTC.